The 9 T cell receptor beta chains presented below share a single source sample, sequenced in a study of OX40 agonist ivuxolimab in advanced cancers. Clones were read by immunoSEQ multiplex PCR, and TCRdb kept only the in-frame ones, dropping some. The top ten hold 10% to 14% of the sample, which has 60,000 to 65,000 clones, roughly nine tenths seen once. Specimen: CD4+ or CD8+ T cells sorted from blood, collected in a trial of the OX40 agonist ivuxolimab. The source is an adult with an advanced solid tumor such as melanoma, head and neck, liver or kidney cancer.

The CDR3 reads CASSIVGGFSNQPQHF. The CDR3 DNA follows: TGTGCCAGTAGTATAGTGGGAGGATTCAGCAATCAGCCCCAGCATTTT. The chain is built from TRBV19 and TRBJ1-5; no definite D call. The germline V gene has CDR1 LNHDA and CDR2 SQIVND (reference sequence). V was pared by 1 base and J by 1 base, with 11 bases between. The CDR3 is 16 amino acids.

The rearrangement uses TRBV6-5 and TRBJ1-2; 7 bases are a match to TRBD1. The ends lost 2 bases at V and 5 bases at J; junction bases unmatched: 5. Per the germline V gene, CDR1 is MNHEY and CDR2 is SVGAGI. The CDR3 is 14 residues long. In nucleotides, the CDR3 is TGTGCCAGCAGTTACCACGACAGGGATTATGGCTACACCTTC. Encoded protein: CASSYHDRDYGYTF.

CDR3 DNA sequence: TGTGCCAGCAGCTTGGACCTAGCGGGTGACAATGAGCAGTTCTTC. Amino acids: CASSLDLAGDNEQFF. J is TRBJ2-1 and V is TRBV5-4; TRBD2 matches at 8 bases. Trimming cost V 0 bases and J 5 bases; bases outside gene matches: 4. Per germline, CDR1 SGHNT and CDR2 YYREEE (reference sequence). This CDR3 has 15 amino acids.

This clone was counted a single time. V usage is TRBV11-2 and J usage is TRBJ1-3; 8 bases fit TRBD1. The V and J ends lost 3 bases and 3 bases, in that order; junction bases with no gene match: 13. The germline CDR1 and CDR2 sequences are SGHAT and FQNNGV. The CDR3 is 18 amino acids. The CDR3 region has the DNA TGTGCCAGCAGCTTCGGCAGGGGGCGCCGAACAGGTGGAAACACCATATATTTT. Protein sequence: CASSFGRGRRTGGNTIYF.

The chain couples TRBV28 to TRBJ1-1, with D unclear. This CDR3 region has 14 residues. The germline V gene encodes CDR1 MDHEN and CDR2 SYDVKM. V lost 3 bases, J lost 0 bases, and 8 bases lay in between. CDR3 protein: CASSFGGLNTEAFF. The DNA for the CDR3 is TGTGCCAGCAGTTTTGGAGGATTGAACACTGAAGCTTTCTTT.

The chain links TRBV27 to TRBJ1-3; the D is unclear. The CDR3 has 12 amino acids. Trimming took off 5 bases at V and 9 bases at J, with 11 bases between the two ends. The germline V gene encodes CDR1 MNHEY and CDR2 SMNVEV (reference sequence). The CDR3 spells CASSPGPGTIYF. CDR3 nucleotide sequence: TGTGCCAGCAGTCCGGGCCCGGGCACCATATATTTT.

The CDR3 protein is CASILRVRGRSYNEQFF. The CDR3 bases are TGTGCCAGCATCCTCAGGGTTAGAGGGAGATCCTACAATGAGCAGTTCTTC. V usage is TRBV7-9 and J usage is TRBJ2-1; TRBD1 or TRBD2 may be the D gene (5 bases each). From germline, CDR1 is SEHNR and CDR2 FQNEAQ (reference sequence). Deletions cut 7 bases from V and 1 base from J, with 20 bases between. The CDR3 is 17 amino acids.

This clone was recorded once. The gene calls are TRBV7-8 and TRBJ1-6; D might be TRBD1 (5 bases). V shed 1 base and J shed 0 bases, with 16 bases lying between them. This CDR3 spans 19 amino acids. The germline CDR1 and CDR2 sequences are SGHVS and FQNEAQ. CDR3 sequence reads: CASSLGRGRRSSYNSPLHF. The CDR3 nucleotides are TGTGCCAGCAGCTTAGGTAGGGGACGACGGAGCTCCTATAATTCACCCCTCCACTTT.

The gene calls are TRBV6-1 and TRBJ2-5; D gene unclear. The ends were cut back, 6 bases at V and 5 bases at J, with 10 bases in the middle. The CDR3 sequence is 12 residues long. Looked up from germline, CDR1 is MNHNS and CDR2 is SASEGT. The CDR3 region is CASSSVLETQYF. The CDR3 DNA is TGTGCCAGCAGCTCCGTTCTTGAGACCCAGTACTTC.